One and the same sample provided the 13 T cell receptor beta chains below, sequenced in a study of sequential checkpoint blockade in melanoma. Treatment indicated: randomized to nivolumab then ipilimumab (arm A) or the reverse (arm B). The protocol was immunoSEQ multiplex PCR, while the TCRdb copy is restricted to in-frame clones and leaves out a portion. This sample has roughly 20,000 clones; around 27% occur once, and the top ten carry roughly 6.7%. The sample consisted of tumor tissue (inferred from file names), taken from a patient given nivolumab and ipilimumab in sequence. These receptors originate from a human donor with melanoma.

At least ten counts were recorded for this clone. CDR3 coding DNA: TGTGCCAGCACCCGGGACAGCCTCCAAGAGACCCAGTACTTC. Its translation: CASTRDSLQETQYF. The chain is built from TRBV6-8 and TRBJ2-5; the match to TRBD1 covers 7 bases. The V gene end was trimmed by 7 bases and the J gene end by 1 base; junction bases not matched to a gene: 6. Per the germline V gene, CDR1 is MNHGY and CDR2 is SAAAGT. This CDR3 contains 14 residues.

In its sample, this clone was seen a few times. The J gene is TRBJ2-1, the V gene TRBV11-3; 7 bases agree with TRBD2. The trim removed 3 bases at V and 2 bases at J, leaving 7 bases unmatched. The CDR3 loop spans 16 amino acids. Germline CDR1 and CDR2: SGHNT and YENEEA. The CDR3 here is CASSLGGPSPYNEQFF. For the CDR3, the DNA is TGTGCCAGCAGCTTGGGAGGGCCTAGCCCCTACAATGAGCAGTTCTTC.

V and J are TRBV14 and TRBJ1-2, with a tentative D call TRBD1 (5 bases). Trimming shortened V by 1 base and J by 4 bases, and 16 bases separated the two germline ends. This CDR3 spans 16 amino acids. The germline V gene encodes CDR1 SGHDN and CDR2 FVKESK. The CDR3 DNA reads TGTGCCAGCAGCCAAGGCCCGGCGGGGGGGATCTATGGCTACACCTTC. This translates into CASSQGPAGGIYGYTF.

This clone has a handful of counts. The chain couples TRBV11-3 to TRBJ2-7, with a possible D match to TRBD2 (6 bases). The CDR3 consists of 15 residues. The germline gives CDR1 SGHNT, CDR2 YENEEA. Trimming took 5 bases from V and 5 from J, leaving 19 bases between them. CDR3 in DNA: TGTGCCAGCAGCCCCCCCGGGGGAGTTTTCCACGAGCAGTACTTC. Its translation is CASSPPGGVFHEQYF. Together with reference TRBV11-3 and TRBJ2-7, the CDR3 gives the full variable domain: EAGVVQSPRYKIIEKKQPVAFWCNPISGHNTLYWYLQNLGQGPELLIRYENEEAVDDSQLPKDRFSAERLKGVDSTLKIQPAELGDSAVYLCASSPPGGVFHEQYFGPGTRLTVT.

The rearrangement joins TRBV19 to TRBJ2-3, with D possibly being TRBD2 (5 bases). Germline V gene lookup returns CDR1 LNHDA and CDR2 SQIVND (reference sequence). The ends were cut back, 1 base at V and 2 bases at J, with 10 bases in the middle. The CDR3 runs to 15 residues. In DNA form, the CDR3 reads TGTGCCAGTAGTATAGGGGTACTAGACACAGATACGCAGTATTTT. It specifies CASSIGVLDTDTQYF.

The chain recombines TRBV11-3 with TRBJ1-2; 8 bases agree with TRBD1. CDR1 and CDR2 (germline): SGHNT, YENEEA. This CDR3 spans 14 amino acids. Trimming cost V 4 bases and J 6 bases; bases outside gene matches: 7. The CDR3 here is CASSSTGGVNGYTF. The CDR3 nucleotides read TGTGCCAGCAGCTCTACAGGGGGTGTCAATGGCTACACCTTC.

The rearrangement joins TRBV15 to TRBJ1-2; 7 bases are shared with TRBD1. The CDR3 has 14 amino acids. Losses at the gene ends were 3 bases for V and 7 bases for J; bases not matched to a gene: 8. The germline V gene encodes CDR1 LNHNV and CDR2 YYDKDF (reference sequence). CDR3 residues: CATSREDRVFGYTF. CDR3 sequence (DNA): TGTGCCACCAGCAGGGAAGACAGGGTTTTTGGCTACACCTTC. Looking up the rest from reference TRBV15 and TRBJ1-2 gives the full variable domain: DAMVIQNPRYQVTQFGKPVTLSCSQTLNHNVMYWYQQKSSQAPKLLFHYYDKDFNNEADTPDNFQSRRPNTSFCFLDIRSPGLGDTAMYLCATSREDRVFGYTFGSGTRLTVV.

In this sample, this clone turned up a few times. The genes are TRBV4-1 and TRBJ2-5; 14 bases line up with TRBD2. This CDR3 spans 14 amino acids. V lost 4 bases and J lost 7; bases outside the gene matches: 2. CDR1 and CDR2 from the germline V gene are MGHRA and YSYEKL. Written as DNA, the CDR3 is TGCGCCAGCAGCCCTGGGACTAGCGGGGGGACCCAGTACTTC. Its protein product is CASSPGTSGGTQYF.

The chain has TRBV14 and TRBJ1-2; the D gene is possibly TRBD1 (5 bases). CDR3 length: 15 amino acids. The germline gives CDR1 SGHDN, CDR2 FVKESK. Trimming took off 1 base at V and 3 bases at J, with 12 bases between the two ends. The CDR3 DNA sequence: TGTGCCAGCAGCCAAGCGGGGGGGAAGCACTATGGCTACACCTTC. This gives the protein CASSQAGGKHYGYTF.

This clone has just a few counts. The chain has TRBV7-1 and TRBJ2-3, with 12 positions matching TRBD2. TRBV7-1 is classed as an ORF, of uncertain function. CDR3 size: 14 residues. Unmatched junction bases numbered 1, after V lost 2 bases and J lost 7 bases. CDR3 loop: CASSSTSGGNTQYF. The CDR3 DNA follows: TGTGCCAGCAGCTCAACTAGCGGGGGGAATACGCAGTATTTT.

Only a few counts were recorded for this clone. Its ends do not fully match the called genes, so a read error is possible. The chain uses TRBV7-4 and TRBJ2-1, with TRBD2 as a possible D gene (5 bases). This CDR3 spans 13 amino acids. Germline loops: CDR1 SGHVT, CDR2 SQSDAQ. The CDR3 sequence: CASSSASGNEQFF. DNA for the CDR3: TGCGCCAGCAGCTCGGCCAGCGGCAATGAGCAGTTCTTC.

The chain couples TRBV18 to TRBJ1-4; D possibly corresponds to TRBD1 (6 bases). The CDR3 is made up of 15 amino acids. The germline V gene encodes CDR1 KGHSH and CDR2 LQKENI. Trimming removed 3 bases from V and 7 bases from J, with 15 bases in between. For the CDR3, the DNA is TGTGCCAGCTCACCGAGGCTACAGGGAACTGAAAAACTGTTTTTT. It encodes CASSPRLQGTEKLFF.

The rearrangement uses TRBV6-8 and TRBJ2-2, with 8 bases that match TRBD1. The ends lost 5 bases at V and 6 bases at J; junction bases unmatched: 8. Germline V gene data show CDR1 as MNHGY and CDR2 as SAAAGT. The CDR3 has 15 residues. CDR3 in amino acids: CASSGAGGASGELFF. CDR3 nucleotide sequence: TGTGCCAGCAGTGGGGCAGGGGGCGCATCCGGGGAGCTGTTTTTT.